The present T cell receptor (beta chain) was sequenced within a study of T cells in Graves' hyperthyroidism and ophthalmopathy. Germline V gene data show CDR1 as LGHNT and CDR2 as FRNRAP. With 7 bases removed from V and 6 bases from J, the gap between germline ends came to 7 bases. This CDR3 has 10 amino acids. TCR beta CDR3 region amplification was performed from RNA transcripts. HTBI primers were used for first-round RT-PCR of the TCR CDR3. Each CDR3 protein is one row after TCRdb ran MiXCR on the multiplex PCR reads. The sample yields about 290,000 distinct CDR3 sequences, approximately 19% seen once.

V usage is TRBV12-5 and J usage is TRBJ2-7; D not certain. The clonotype originates from a man aged 45-60 years with Graves' ophthalmopathy. The sample comprised blood. In DNA form, the CDR3 reads TGTGCTAGTGCTTCGAGCGAGCAGTACTTC. Residues: CASASSEQYF.